This T cell receptor (beta chain) is drawn from a study of T cells in Graves' hyperthyroidism and ophthalmopathy. The study, taken as a whole, reports: Most clonotypes expanded in thyroid above 0.001 were likewise present in blood.

Amplification yielded TCR beta CDR3 regions, with RNA transcripts as the source. The primer set for the first-round RT-PCR of the TCR CDR3 was HTBI. TCRdb fed the multiplex PCR reads into MiXCR, producing one record per CDR3 protein. The sample consists of 400,000 to 500,000 distinct CDR3 sequences, around 15% of them appearing once. There are many counts of this clonotype. Its antigen is as yet unknown. CDR1 is LNHDA and CDR2 is SQIVND in the germline V gene (reference sequence). The V gene end was trimmed by 7 bases and the J gene end by 7 bases; junction bases not matched to a gene: 9. The CDR3 length is 13 residues.

The chain couples TRBV19 to TRBJ2-7; 8 nucleotides line up with TRBD2. The source material was blood. This receptor was identified in a young woman with Graves' hyperthyroidism. The CDR3 region has the DNA TGTGCCAGTACTCTCGCGGGAGGTGAAGAGCAGTACTTC. It specifies CASTLAGGEEQYF.